Listed here is a single T cell receptor (beta chain). The data stem from a study of T cells in Graves' hyperthyroidism and ophthalmopathy. The investigators amplified TCR beta CDR3 regions from RNA transcripts. An initial round of RT-PCR targeting the TCR CDR3 relied on the HTBI primer set. In TCRdb, the multiplex PCR reads were re-called with MiXCR into one record per CDR3 protein. Here the sample spans about 510,000 distinct CDR3 sequences, 35% to 50% being singletons. The diagnostic basis comprised clinical symptoms, serum thyroxine and TRAb, thyroid ultrasound and orbital computed tomography. The V and J ends lost 3 bases and 2 bases, in that order; junction bases with no gene match: 5. CDR1 is SGDLS, CDR2 YYNGEE, per germline. The CDR3 length is 14 residues.

Sequenced material: peripheral blood or thyroid tissue (not recorded which). The chain is built from TRBV9 and TRBJ2-7, with 7 bases matching TRBD1. The origin of this receptor is an adult woman with Graves' disease, either hyperthyroidism or ophthalmopathy (not recorded which). The CDR3 nucleotides read TGTGCCAGCAGCGGAAAGGGGGCCACCTACGAGCAGTACTTC. Its protein product is CASSGKGATYEQYF.